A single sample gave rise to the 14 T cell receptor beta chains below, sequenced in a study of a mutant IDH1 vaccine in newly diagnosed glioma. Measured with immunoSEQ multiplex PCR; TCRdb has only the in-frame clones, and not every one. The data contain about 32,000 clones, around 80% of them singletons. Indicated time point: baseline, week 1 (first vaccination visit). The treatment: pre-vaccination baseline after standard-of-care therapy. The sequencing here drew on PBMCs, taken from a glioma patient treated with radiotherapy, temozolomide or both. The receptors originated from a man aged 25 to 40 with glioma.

CDR3 bases: TGTGCCAGCAGTGCCCAACTAGCGGGGGGGGGTATTGGGCAGTACTTC. Translated, it gives CASSAQLAGGGIGQYF. This chain uses TRBV6-1 with TRBJ2-7; 13 bases agree with TRBD2. J gave up 9 bases and V 4 bases, and 12 bases lay outside the gene matches. This CDR3 comprises 16 residues. Germline V lookup: CDR1 MNHNS, CDR2 SASEGT.

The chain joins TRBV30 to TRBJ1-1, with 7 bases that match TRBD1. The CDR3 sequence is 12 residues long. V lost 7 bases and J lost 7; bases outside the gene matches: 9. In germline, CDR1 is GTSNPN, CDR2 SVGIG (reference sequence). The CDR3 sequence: CASGQVQIEAFF. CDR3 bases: TGTGCCTCTGGACAGGTTCAAATTGAAGCTTTCTTT.

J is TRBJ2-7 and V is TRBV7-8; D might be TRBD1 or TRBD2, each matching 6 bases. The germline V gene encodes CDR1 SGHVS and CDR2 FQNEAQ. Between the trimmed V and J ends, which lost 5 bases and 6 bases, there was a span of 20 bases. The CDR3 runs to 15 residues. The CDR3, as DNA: TGTGCCAGCAGCCCAAATGGGGGGCGTAATGGCGAGCAGTACTTC. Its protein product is CASSPNGGRNGEQYF.

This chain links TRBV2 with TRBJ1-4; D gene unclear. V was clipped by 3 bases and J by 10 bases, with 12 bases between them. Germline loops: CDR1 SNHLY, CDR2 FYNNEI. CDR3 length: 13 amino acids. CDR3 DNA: TGTGCCAGCAGTGACGGAGGACCCGGAAAACTGTTTTTT. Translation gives CASSDGGPGKLFF.

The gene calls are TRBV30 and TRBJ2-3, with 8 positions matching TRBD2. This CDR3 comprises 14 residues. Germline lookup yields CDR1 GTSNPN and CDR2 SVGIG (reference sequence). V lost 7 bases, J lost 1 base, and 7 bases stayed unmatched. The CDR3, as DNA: TGTGCCTTGAATTTAGCGGGGCGCACAGATACGCAGTATTTT. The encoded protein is CALNLAGRTDTQYF.

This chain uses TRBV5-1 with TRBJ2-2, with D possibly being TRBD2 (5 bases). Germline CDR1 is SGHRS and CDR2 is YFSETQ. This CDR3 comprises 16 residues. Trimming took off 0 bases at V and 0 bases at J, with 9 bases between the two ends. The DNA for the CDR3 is TGCGCCAGCAGCTTGGGGAGGTTCGCGAACACCGGGGAGCTGTTTTTT. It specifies CASSLGRFANTGELFF.

DNA of the CDR3: TGTGCCAGCAGCTTGGATGAGGCGGGAGAGACCAAAAACATTCAGTACTTC. Translation: CASSLDEAGETKNIQYF. V gene TRBV11-1 combines with J gene TRBJ2-4, with TRBD2 identical over 7 bases. The CDR3 contains 17 residues. From germline, CDR1 is SGHAT and CDR2 FQDESV (reference sequence). The junction had 10 bases not matched to a gene; V was cut back by 3 bases and J by 2 bases.

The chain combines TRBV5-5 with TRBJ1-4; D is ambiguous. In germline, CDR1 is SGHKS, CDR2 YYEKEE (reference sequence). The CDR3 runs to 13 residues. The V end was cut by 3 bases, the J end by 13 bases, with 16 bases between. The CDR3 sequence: CASSSDGLYGLFF. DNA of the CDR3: TGTGCCAGCAGCTCCGACGGACTGTATGGACTGTTTTTT.

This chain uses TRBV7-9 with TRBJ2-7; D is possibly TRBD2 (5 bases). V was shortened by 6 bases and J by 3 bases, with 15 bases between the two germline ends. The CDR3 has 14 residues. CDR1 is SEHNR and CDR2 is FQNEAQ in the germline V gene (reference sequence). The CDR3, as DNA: TGTGCCAGCAGTTATTCGGGAAACAACTACGAGCAGTACTTC. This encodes CASSYSGNNYEQYF. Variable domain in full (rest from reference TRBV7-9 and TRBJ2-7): DTGVSQNPRHKITKRGQNVTFRCDPISEHNRLYWYRQTLGQGPEFLTYFQNEAQLEKSRLLSDRFSAERPKGSFSTLEIQRTEQGDSAMYLCASSYSGNNYEQYFGPGTRLTVT.

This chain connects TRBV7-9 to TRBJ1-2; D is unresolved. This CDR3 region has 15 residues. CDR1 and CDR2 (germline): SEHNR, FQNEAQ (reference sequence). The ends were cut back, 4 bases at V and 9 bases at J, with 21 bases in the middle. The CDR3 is CASSYAALLQGSYTF. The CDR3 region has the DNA TGTGCCAGCAGCTATGCGGCCCTCTTGCAAGGGAGCTACACCTTC.

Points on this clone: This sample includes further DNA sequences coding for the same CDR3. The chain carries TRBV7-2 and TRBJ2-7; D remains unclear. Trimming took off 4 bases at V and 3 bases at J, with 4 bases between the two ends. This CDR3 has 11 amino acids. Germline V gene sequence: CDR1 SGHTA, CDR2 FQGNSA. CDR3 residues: CASSSYYEQYF. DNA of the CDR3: TGTGCCAGCAGCTCCTACTACGAGCAGTACTTC.

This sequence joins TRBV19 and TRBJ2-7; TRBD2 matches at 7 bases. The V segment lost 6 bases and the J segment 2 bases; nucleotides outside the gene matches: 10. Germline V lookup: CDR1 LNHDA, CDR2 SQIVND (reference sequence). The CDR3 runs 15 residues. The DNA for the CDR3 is TGTGCCAGTAGCGAAGCGGGGTCTCGCCCCTACGAGCAGTACTTC. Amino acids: CASSEAGSRPYEQYF.

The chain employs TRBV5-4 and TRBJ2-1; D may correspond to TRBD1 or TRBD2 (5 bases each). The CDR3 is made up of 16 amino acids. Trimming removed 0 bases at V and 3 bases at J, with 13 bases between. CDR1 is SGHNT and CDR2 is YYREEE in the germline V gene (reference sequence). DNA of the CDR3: TGTGCCAGCAGCTTGGAGGTGGGGGAGTTCTACAATGAGCAGTTCTTC. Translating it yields CASSLEVGEFYNEQFF.

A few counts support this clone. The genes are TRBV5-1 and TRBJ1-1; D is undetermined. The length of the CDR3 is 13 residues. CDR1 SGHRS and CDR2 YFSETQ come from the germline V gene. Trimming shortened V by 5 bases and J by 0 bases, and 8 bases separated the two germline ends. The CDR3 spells CASRTTLNTEAFF. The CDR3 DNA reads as TGCGCCAGCAGGACGACACTGAACACTGAAGCTTTCTTT.